The TCR beta chain described here comes from a study of blood T cell repertoires in COVID-19. Study summary: COVID-19 samples, acute and convalescent, were from the United States, Italy and Spain. Sample material is recorded as cDNA or gDNA derived from T cells, B-cell-depleted T cells, or PBMCs.

TCRdb's copy holds only in-frame clones and misses some; the assay was immunoSEQ multiplex PCR. The data hold 40,000 to 45,000 clones, with under 85% observed a single time. Germline trimming cut 3 bases from V and 6 bases from J; bases unmatched to any gene: 6. Germline CDR1 is WNHNN and CDR2 is SYGVQD (reference sequence). The length of the CDR3 is 16 residues. This TCR derives from a woman older than 75 with acute or convalescent COVID-19. The chain joins TRBV10-1 to TRBJ2-1, with TRBD2 identical over 12 bases. Input material: peripheral blood. CDR3 bases: TGCGCCAGCAGTGAACCTGGACTAGCGGGAAGCAATGAGCAGTTCTTC. Encoded protein: CASSEPGLAGSNEQFF.